This T cell receptor beta chain is from a study of neurological immune-mediated disorders (dated by TCRdb to 2018 to 2020). Concerning the study at large: The study compared peripheral blood TCR-beta repertoires of HTLV-I-associated myelopathy (HAM/TSP) patients, multiple sclerosis patients and healthy controls using UMI-based sequencing. Alongside PBMC samples, the set of some 98 TCR-beta libraries contained longitudinal samples, technical triplicates, and paired CD4+ and CD8+ T-cell subsets that had been sorted. The cohort included around 70 subjects: about 14 with HAM/TSP, some 34 with multiple sclerosis, and around 20 healthy controls.

Findings and caveats that apply to the study as a whole: TCR clonal expansion was highest in HAM/TSP patients and lowest in MS patients, with MS patients falling below even healthy controls. No identical CDR3 amino acid sequences were found to be shared among expanded clones across subjects, suggesting that TCR-beta repertoires were private in all groups.

V lost 4 bases and J lost 5 bases, and the count of bases not matched to a germline gene is 9. The CDR3 runs 18 amino acids, cysteine and phenylalanine included. The entry retains the CDR3 DNA only, 54 bases that are in frame from base 1. cDNA was synthesized by template-switch 5'RACE using a primer carrying a 10-nucleotide random unique molecular identifier by which each TCR transcript was tagged. Every sequencing run covered 15-18 subjects and yielded more than 170 million TCR-beta sequences. The RNeasy kit was used for extraction of total RNA. TCR-beta VDJ regions were amplified with primers for the TCR constant region and the 5'RACE anchor, using the KAPA Real-time Library Amplification kit. A first PCR added sample indexes and Illumina adaptors, after which a second PCR increased the library yield. After purification with Ampure beads, the TCR product of roughly 650 bp was size-selected on a 2% E-gel SizeSelection system. Library quality was checked on a Bioanalyzer, concentration was measured with Qubit, and libraries were quantified with the Kapa Library Quantification kit before pooling. Libraries were sequenced paired-end 2 x 150 bp on an Illumina HiSeq 2500. To increase sequence diversity, roughly 24-32% phiX was spiked into each library pool. As for the authors' bioinformatics: The UMI-based MiGEC pipeline processed quality-filtered reads and removed over 80% of raw TCR sequences during error correction. VDJ genes were aligned to IMGT germline references, and each clonotype was defined by a unique CDR3 amino acid sequence together with V-J genes. Clonal expansion, Shannon diversity, and CDR3 relatedness (CalcPairwiseDistances, ClusterSamples) were evaluated with VDJtools, and phylogenetic trees were built with CLCbio workbench. A clone was classed as expanded if it had 8 or more unique UMIs, a cutoff based on coefficient-of-variation modelling across technical triplicates. TCRdb passed the public sequencing reads through fastp at Q25 and MiXCR, retaining productive beta sequences. Rows merge per CDR3 protein into single entries with the most common DNA and genes. The V and J calls were not made by the authors but by TCRdb's processing. The sample table holds approximately 48,000 distinct CDR3 sequences, of which about a tenth were seen once. About 5.2% of the sample comes from the top ten.

As to this clonotype: Its cognate antigen has yet to be identified. Base qualities were left out, and no much larger clone turns up one base away.

Libraries from unsorted PBMCs were made from 2 million PBMCs kept in RNAlater at -80 degrees C until RNA extraction. PBMCs were separated from peripheral blood using Ficoll-Hypaque density gradient centrifugation and then cryopreserved in liquid nitrogen. This sequence was found in a man between 70 and 80 years old with HTLV-1-associated myelopathy (HAM/TSP). Sequencing was carried out using PBMCs. The chain uses TRBV12-3 or TRBV12-4 and TRBJ2-1, with 15 junctional bases fitting TRBD2. The CDR3 corresponds to CASSSGLAGGPFDNEQFF. The DNA is as follows: TGTGCCAGCAGTTCCGGACTAGCGGGAGGGCCGTTCGACAATGAGCAGTTCTTC.